This note documents a single T cell receptor (beta chain) sequence. Its antigen is unidentified. Profiled with immunoSEQ multiplex PCR; TCRdb holds only in-frame clones, not every one. The sample has about 60,000 clones, just under 95% seen once. Germline loops: CDR1 SQVTM, CDR2 ANQGSEA. V was pared by 3 bases and J by 6 bases, with 3 bases of the junction left unmatched. This CDR3 has 13 amino acids. These data are taken from a study of human versus mouse CDR3 diversity and MHC coevolution. Study-wide results and limits: Human CDR3s averaged more deletions and insertions than mouse CDR3s.

The rearrangement links TRBV29-1 to TRBJ2-1, with 9 bases fitting TRBD2. Sequencing was done on a sample of naive CD4+ T cells from blood. Subset meaning: CD45RO-negative CD62L-positive naive CD4 T cells. The receptor comes from a person between 60 and 69 years old in good health. The CDR3 sequence is CSVEGLARNEQFF. CDR3 nucleotide sequence: TGCAGCGTTGAGGGACTAGCACGCAATGAGCAGTTCTTC.